This T cell receptor beta chain came from a study of shared clonotypes between healthy human individuals. With 0 bases removed from V and 5 bases from J, the gap between germline ends came to 12 bases. The CDR3 is made up of 14 amino acids. The germline V gene encodes CDR1 SGHRS and CDR2 YFSETQ. Produced via immunoSEQ multiplex PCR; TCRdb's table is partial and in-frame only. The sample has over 2 million clones; 85% to 95% are singletons. The V call is TRBV5-1, the J call TRBJ2-7, with D tentatively TRBD1 (6 bases). Sequencing was performed on naive CD4+ T cells from PBMCs. The subset is: CD45RA+ positively selected. This clonotype was obtained from a man aged 18 to 35 in good health. Some clones in this sample may be carry-over from other donors' samples. Here the CDR3 reads CASSLARGSHEQYF. The CDR3 DNA follows: TGCGCCAGCAGCTTGGCCAGGGGATCTCACGAGCAGTACTTC.